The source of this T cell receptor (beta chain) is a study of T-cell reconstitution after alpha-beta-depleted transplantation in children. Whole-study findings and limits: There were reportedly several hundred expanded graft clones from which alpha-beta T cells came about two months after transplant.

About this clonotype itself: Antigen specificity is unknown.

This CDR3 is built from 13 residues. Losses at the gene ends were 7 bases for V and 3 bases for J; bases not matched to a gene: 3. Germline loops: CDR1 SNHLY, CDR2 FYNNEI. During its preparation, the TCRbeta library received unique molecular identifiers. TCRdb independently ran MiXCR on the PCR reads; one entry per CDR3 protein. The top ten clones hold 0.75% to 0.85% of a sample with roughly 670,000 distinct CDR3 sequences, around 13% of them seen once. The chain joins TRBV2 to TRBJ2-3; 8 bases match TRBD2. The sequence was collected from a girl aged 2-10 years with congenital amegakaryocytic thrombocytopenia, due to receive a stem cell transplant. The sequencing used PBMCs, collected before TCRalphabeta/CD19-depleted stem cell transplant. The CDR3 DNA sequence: TGTGCCAGCAACAGCGGGAGTACAGATACGCAGTATTTT. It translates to CASNSGSTDTQYF.